Listed below are T cell receptor beta chains from one sample, sequenced in a study of blood T cell repertoires in COVID-19. Only in-frame clones appear in the TCRdb table, and some are missing; sequencing was by immunoSEQ multiplex PCR. The profile covers about 70,000 clones, with roughly 80% appearing a single time and approximately 18% taken by the ten largest. Sequencing was done on a sample of peripheral blood. All receptors derive from a man in his 70s who had recovered from COVID-19. Each CDR3 is given with its conserved first and last residue. D genes are given only for firm matches. Clone size is stated in some rows and not others, as once, few, many or a class when expanded.

D,J,size,V,DNA,CDR3
NA,TRBJ2-1,once,TRBV11-2,TGTGCCAGCAGCCCCGGGACAAACCGTTACAATGAGCAGTTCTTC,CASSPGTNRYNEQFF
TRBD1,TRBJ1-1,once,TRBV5-1,TGCGCCAGCAGCCCACCCCCGGGGCAGGGGGCAAGTTTGGTGACTGAAGCTTTCTTT,CASSPPPGQGASLVTEAFF
NA,TRBJ1-1,NA,TRBV6-5,TGTGCCAGCAGTTACTCTAGAGTCTGGGGAGCTGAAGCTTTCTTT,CASSYSRVWGAEAFF
TRBD2,TRBJ2-2,once,TRBV29-1,TGCAGCGTAAAGGGACTAGCGGGGATTTCCACCGGGGAGCTGTTTTTT,CSVKGLAGISTGELFF
TRBD2,TRBJ2-4,NA,TRBV12-3/TRBV12-4,TGTGCCAGCACTCCGGGGGGGAACATTCAGTACTTC,CASTPGGNIQYF
NA,TRBJ2-7,once,TRBV5-4,TGTGCCAGCAGCTTGGGGCGGGGTTCCTACGAGCAGTACTTC,CASSLGRGSYEQYF
NA,TRBJ1-5,NA,TRBV5-8,TGTGCCAGCAGCTTGGACGAGGGCCAGCCCCAGCATTTT,CASSLDEGQPQHF
TRBD1,TRBJ1-3,NA,TRBV6-5,TGTGCCAGCTCCGCGGGGGACAGGGCCACCATATATTTT,CASSAGDRATIYF
TRBD1,TRBJ2-5,many,TRBV6-2/TRBV6-3,TGTGCCAGCAGTCGCGACAGGGCCCAAGAGACCCAGTACTTC,CASSRDRAQETQYF
NA,TRBJ2-5,NA,TRBV7-8,TGTGCCAGCAGTTCCCAAGGGACTTCCTTTTCCCAGTACTTC,CASSSQGTSFSQYF
NA,TRBJ1-1,NA,TRBV6-4,TGTGCCAGCAGCGAGGGGGGGATCGGTGAAGCTTTCTTT,CASSEGGIGEAFF
NA,TRBJ1-1,NA,TRBV7-7,TGTGCCAGCAGCTCTCGGACGGGGACTGAAGCTTTCTTT,CASSSRTGTEAFF
NA,TRBJ2-1,once,TRBV7-9,TGTGCCAGCAGCTTAGGGGGGCTTAGCAATGAGCAGTTCTTC,CASSLGGLSNEQFF
TRBD1,TRBJ2-5,once,TRBV19,TGTGCCAGTAGCGACCCTGGGACAGCCTGGGGAGAGACCCAGTACTTC,CASSDPGTAWGETQYF
TRBD1,TRBJ1-1,NA,TRBV19,TGTGCCAGTAGTATCGATCCACAGGGGAGAAACACTGAAGCTTTCTTT,CASSIDPQGRNTEAFF
TRBD2,TRBJ2-1,NA,TRBV7-2,TGTGCCAGCAGCTCGCGACCCCGGGAGGATGAGCAGTTCTTC,CASSSRPREDEQFF
NA,TRBJ1-3,NA,TRBV19,TGTGCCAGTAGTACGTCTCTCGAGGGAAACACCATATATTTT,CASSTSLEGNTIYF
TRBD2,TRBJ2-7,NA,TRBV29-1,TGCAGCGTTCTAAAACTAGCGAACACCTCCTACGAGCAGTACTTC,CSVLKLANTSYEQYF
TRBD2,TRBJ2-2,NA,TRBV10-3,TGTGCCATCAGTGAAGGGACTAGACACACCGGGGAGCTGTTTTTT,CAISEGTRHTGELFF
NA,TRBJ1-5,NA,TRBV20-1,TGCAGTGCTAGTGGGCAGTTCAATCAGCCCCAGCATTTT,CSASGQFNQPQHF
TRBD2,TRBJ2-7,NA,TRBV6-1,TGTGCCAGCAGTGAAGTAGGTAGCGGGGGGGCCGAGCAGTACTTC,CASSEVGSGGAEQYF
NA,TRBJ2-7,NA,TRBV7-8,TGTGCCAGCAGCTCTAGCCCCTTGGCAGCCTACGAGCAGTACTTC,CASSSSPLAAYEQYF
NA,TRBJ2-4,NA,TRBV4-3,TGCGCCAGCAGCCAAGATCATCGGAACATTCAGTACTTC,CASSQDHRNIQYF
TRBD1,TRBJ1-1,NA,TRBV19,TGTGCCAGTAGTGCGGGGACAGGGACGCCGAACACTGAAGCTTTCTTT,CASSAGTGTPNTEAFF
TRBD1,TRBJ1-2,NA,TRBV12-3/TRBV12-4,TGTGCCAGCGGACAGGGCATGGGCTATGGCTACACCTTC,CASGQGMGYGYTF
TRBD2,TRBJ2-3,NA,TRBV4-2,TGTGCCAGCAGCCAAGGGGAGGGCGGCACAGATACGCAGTATTTT,CASSQGEGGTDTQYF
NA,TRBJ1-1,NA,TRBV18,TGTGCCAGCAGAAGGGAGGTCTACCCAGAAGCTTTCTTT,CASRREVYPEAFF
TRBD1,TRBJ1-1,NA,TRBV30,TGTGCCTGCGGGACAGGACCGGCTGCTTTCTTT,CACGTGPAAFF
NA,TRBJ2-5,NA,TRBV29-1,TGCAGCGTCCAAGAGTCCGGCGGAGAGACCCAGTACTTC,CSVQESGGETQYF
TRBD1,TRBJ1-6,NA,TRBV6-2/TRBV6-3,TGTGCCAGCAGTCGAGTAACCGGGACAGCGAATTCACCCCTCCACTTT,CASSRVTGTANSPLHF
NA,TRBJ1-1,NA,TRBV4-1,TGCGCCAGCAGCCAAGATAGGGGGAACCAGGGATTCGACACTGAAGCTTTCTTT,CASSQDRGNQGFDTEAFF
TRBD1,TRBJ1-5,few,TRBV9,TGTGCCAGCAGCGTACAGGGGGCAGGTCAGCCCCAGCATTTT,CASSVQGAGQPQHF
NA,TRBJ2-1,NA,TRBV5-8,TGTGCCAGCAGCTTGGCCATTGGGGGCCCCTACAATGAGCAGTTCTTC,CASSLAIGGPYNEQFF
TRBD2,TRBJ2-3,NA,TRBV5-4,TGTGCCAGCAGCCTACCCGCCGGCGGGGGGGCCGGTAGCACAGATACGCAGTATTTT,CASSLPAGGGAGSTDTQYF
TRBD1,TRBJ1-3,NA,TRBV9,TGTGCCAGCTCCATGACAGGGTCTCGTGGAAACACCATATATTTT,CASSMTGSRGNTIYF
NA,TRBJ2-3,NA,TRBV24-1,TGTGCCACCAGTGACCCCCGGACGGGGACAGATACGCAGTATTTT,CATSDPRTGTDTQYF
TRBD2,TRBJ2-1,NA,TRBV4-2,TGTGCCAGCAGCCAAAAGAATGAGCCAGCGGGAAACTACAATGAGCAGTTCTTC,CASSQKNEPAGNYNEQFF
NA,TRBJ2-2,NA,TRBV2,TGTGCCAGCAGTGACAGGGAAGTGGCCGGGGAGCTGTTTTTT,CASSDREVAGELFF
TRBD1,TRBJ2-7,NA,TRBV7-9,TGTGCCAGCAGGAAGGGGACAGGGAGCCGATACGAGCAGTACTTC,CASRKGTGSRYEQYF
TRBD1,TRBJ2-7,NA,TRBV6-5,TGTGCCAGCAGCCGGGACAGGAGGTACGAGCAGTACTTC,CASSRDRRYEQYF
NA,TRBJ1-4,NA,TRBV7-2,TGTGCCAGCAGCTTAAGGCAGGGCGAGGAAAAACTGTTTTTT,CASSLRQGEEKLFF
TRBD2,TRBJ2-5,NA,TRBV28,TGTGCCAGCACCGGCGGGGGAGAAGAGACCCAGTACTTC,CASTGGGEETQYF
NA,TRBJ1-4,NA,TRBV28,TGTGCCAGCAGTTCTGACGGTCTGGAGCTGCTGTTTTTT,CASSSDGLELLFF
NA,TRBJ1-6,NA,TRBV5-4,TGTGCCAGCAGCGACTATGGACGGTCACCCCTCCACTTT,CASSDYGRSPLHF
NA,TRBJ2-3,NA,TRBV7-2,TGTGCCAGCAGCTTAGGGGGCGAGGGCACAGATACGCAGTATTTT,CASSLGGEGTDTQYF
NA,TRBJ1-4,NA,TRBV3-1/TRBV3-2,TGTGCCAGCAGCCATACCGGGACCTGGAGGGCTGAAAAACTGTTTTTT,CASSHTGTWRAEKLFF
NA,TRBJ2-3,NA,TRBV7-8,TGTGCCAGCAGCTTAGCTACGGGAAAGGGATATACGCAGTATTTT,CASSLATGKGYTQYF
TRBD1,TRBJ1-5,NA,TRBV30,TGTGCCTGGAACAGGGGTAGTCAGCCCCAGCATTTT,CAWNRGSQPQHF
NA,TRBJ2-1,NA,TRBV12-3/TRBV12-4,TGTGCCAGCAGTTTTATCCCCAATGAGCAGTTCTTC,CASSFIPNEQFF
TRBD2,TRBJ2-1,NA,TRBV6-6,TGTGCCAGCAGATTTGAGGCGGGAGATCCGGATGAGCAGTTCTTC,CASRFEAGDPDEQFF
NA,TRBJ1-3,NA,TRBV7-9,TGTGCCAGCAGCCCCAGATCTTACTCTGGAAACACCATATATTTT,CASSPRSYSGNTIYF
NA,TRBJ1-2,NA,TRBV3-1/TRBV3-2,TGTGCCAGCACCAAAAGGGGGGGAAGCTCCTATGGCTACACCTTC,CASTKRGGSSYGYTF
TRBD1,TRBJ1-2,once,TRBV5-1,TGCGCCAGCAGCTTGGAACCCCAGGGGGTAGATCATGGCTACACCTTC,CASSLEPQGVDHGYTF
NA,TRBJ2-5,NA,TRBV7-9,TGTGCCAGCAGCTTACAGGGGGAGACCCAGTACTTC,CASSLQGETQYF
TRBD1,TRBJ1-1,NA,TRBV6-4,TGTGCCAGCAGCCAGTATTATACCGGGACAGGGAGGCCTGAAGCTTTCTTT,CASSQYYTGTGRPEAFF
NA,TRBJ1-2,NA,TRBV29-1,TGCAGCGTTGCCTTAGTTGAATATGGCTACACCTTC,CSVALVEYGYTF
NA,TRBJ2-7,NA,TRBV7-2,TGTGCCAGCAGCCCCCCGACTGCGTCCTACGAGCAGTACTTC,CASSPPTASYEQYF
TRBD1,TRBJ2-3,NA,TRBV10-1,TGCGCCAGCAGTGAGTTTTCAGGGGGACCCACAGATACGCAGTATTTT,CASSEFSGGPTDTQYF
NA,TRBJ2-7,NA,TRBV7-2,TGTGCCAGCAGGGCTCAGGGGGGAAGCTCCTACGAGCAGTACTTC,CASRAQGGSSYEQYF